This entry lists 20 T cell receptor beta chains sequenced from one sample in a study of cytomegalovirus exposure and HLA in healthy donors. This PCR relied on a set of 60 Vbeta primers and 13 Jbeta primers. Only in-frame clones appear in the TCRdb table, and some are missing; sequencing was by immunoSEQ multiplex PCR. The profile shows hundreds of thousands of clones, roughly 89% of them singletons. The sequencing input was PBMCs. These receptors were taken from a woman under 30 in good health and CMV-seronegative.

The chain combines TRBV5-1 with TRBJ1-2, with 8 nucleotides matching TRBD1. The CDR3 runs 13 residues. Germline values: CDR1 SGHRS, CDR2 YFSETQ. Trimming took 4 bases from V and 3 from J; bases not matched to a gene: 2. The CDR3 spells CASSRGQDYGYTF. As DNA, the CDR3 is TGCGCCAGCAGCCGGGGACAGGACTATGGCTACACCTTC.

A few counts support this clone. This chain connects TRBV19 to TRBJ1-5; D is ambiguous. The CDR3 consists of 12 residues. CDR1 and CDR2 (germline): LNHDA, SQIVND (reference sequence). V lost 3 bases to trimming and J lost 6 bases, with 6 bases between them. The CDR3 region is CASSIGFQPQHF. CDR3 nucleotides: TGTGCCAGTAGTATTGGCTTTCAGCCCCAGCATTTT.

The chain employs TRBV9 and TRBJ1-3; TRBD1 aligns across 8 bases. The CDR3 spans 15 residues. After removal of 2 bases from V and 11 bases from J, the junction contained 12 bases not matched to a gene. Germline V CDR1 and CDR2: SGDLS, YYNGEE. The CDR3: CASSVGPAQGAPIYF. The CDR3 DNA sequence: TGTGCCAGCAGCGTGGGCCCGGCCCAGGGGGCACCCATATATTTT. Together with reference TRBV9 and TRBJ1-3, the CDR3 gives the full variable domain: DSGVTQTPKHLITATGQRVTLRCSPRSGDLSVYWYQQSLDQGLQFLIQYYNGEERAKGNILERFSAQQFPDLHSELNLSSLELGDSALYFCASSVGPAQGAPIYFGEGSWLTVV.

This sequence joins TRBV6-5 and TRBJ1-1; the match to TRBD1 covers 9 bases. Per the germline V gene, CDR1 is MNHEY and CDR2 is SVGAGI. This CDR3 contains 15 residues. Germline trimming cut 10 bases from V and 4 bases from J; bases unmatched to any gene: 13. The CDR3 here is CATRKQGARSTEAFF. CDR3 bases: TGTGCCACACGAAAACAGGGGGCGCGGAGCACTGAAGCTTTCTTT.

The genes are TRBV27 and TRBJ2-7; 9 bases are a match to TRBD1. V gave up 2 bases and J gave up 7 bases; unmatched junction bases: 6. The CDR3 is 14 residues long. CDR1 is MNHEY and CDR2 is SMNVEV in the germline V gene (reference sequence). CDR3 nucleotides: TGTGCCAGCAGTTTAAAGGGGACAGGGCGAGAGCAGTACTTC. Protein sequence: CASSLKGTGREQYF.

With respect to this clone: Its ends do not fully match the called genes, so a read error is possible. This chain joins TRBV5-8 and TRBJ1-2; 7 positions match TRBD1. CDR3 length: 13 residues. In germline, CDR1 is SGHTS, CDR2 YDEGEE. The CDR3 region has the DNA TGTACCAGCAGCTACAGGGGCAACTATGGCTACACCTTC. It codes for CTSSYRGNYGYTF.

V is TRBV30 and J is TRBJ1-3, with TRBD1 as a possible D gene (5 bases). Germline V gives CDR1 GTSNPN, CDR2 SVGIG (reference sequence). The CDR3 is made up of 15 amino acids. V was trimmed by 0 bases and J by 9 bases, leaving 18 bases between them. CDR3 sequence reads: CAWSVSGTPGGTIYF. DNA for the CDR3: TGTGCCTGGAGTGTATCAGGCACTCCCGGGGGCACCATATATTTT. Supplemented by reference TRBV30 and TRBJ1-3, the full variable domain reads SQTIHQWPATLVQPVGSPLSLECTVEGTSNPNLYWYRQAAGRGLQLLFYSVGIGQISSEVPQNLSASRPQDRQFILSSKKLLLSDSGFYLCAWSVSGTPGGTIYFGEGSWLTVV.

The CDR3 DNA sequence: TGTGCCACCAGCAGAGATTCGGGGGTCACTGAAGCTTTCTTT. This translates into CATSRDSGVTEAFF. This chain uses TRBV15 with TRBJ1-1; perhaps TRBD1 as D (5 bases). Trimming shortened V by 0 bases and J by 4 bases, and 9 bases separated the two germline ends. CDR1 is LNHNV and CDR2 is YYDKDF in the germline V gene (reference sequence). CDR3 length: 14 residues.

The chain's CDR3 is CASSVGGQSYEQYF. The DNA for the CDR3 is TGTGCCAGCAGCGTAGGGGGACAGAGCTACGAGCAGTACTTC. The V gene is TRBV9, the J gene TRBJ2-7; 7 bases line up with TRBD1. The J segment lost 3 bases and the V segment lost 0 bases, leaving 3 bases of the junction unmatched. The germline V gene encodes CDR1 SGDLS and CDR2 YYNGEE. The CDR3 spans 14 residues.

The chain combines TRBV11-2 with TRBJ2-5; TRBD1 agrees at 8 bases. The CDR3 covers 14 residues. The V gene end was trimmed by 1 base and the J gene end by 4 bases; junction bases not matched to a gene: 2. CDR1 and CDR2 from the germline V gene are SGHAT and FQNNGV. CDR3 loop: CASSLGQGAETQYF. The CDR3 DNA follows: TGTGCCAGCAGCTTAGGCCAGGGGGCAGAGACCCAGTACTTC.

The chain employs TRBV25-1 and TRBJ1-1; TRBD1 agrees at 7 bases. This CDR3 has 13 residues. With V trimmed by 8 bases and J by 5 bases, 8 bases remained unmatched. Looked up from germline, CDR1 is MGHDK and CDR2 is SYGVNS. The CDR3 sequence: CASRTRGQTEAFF. The CDR3 coding sequence is TGTGCCAGCCGGACAAGGGGGCAAACTGAAGCTTTCTTT.

This chain joins TRBV2 and TRBJ2-2; D might be TRBD2 (6 bases). This CDR3 has 14 amino acids. Germline V lookup: CDR1 SNHLY, CDR2 FYNNEI. Between the trimmed V and J ends, which lost 5 bases and 8 bases, there was a span of 15 bases. CDR3 bases: TGTGCCAGCAGTCGGGACTCCCCGGAGGGGGAGCTGTTTTTT. It yields the protein CASSRDSPEGELFF. Based on the CDR3 plus reference TRBV2 and TRBJ2-2, the full variable domain is EPEVTQTPSHQVTQMGQEVILRCVPISNHLYFYWYRQILGQKVEFLVSFYNNEISEKSEIFDDQFSVERPDGSNFTLKIRSTKLEDSAMYFCASSRDSPEGELFFGEGSRLTVL.

The rearrangement uses TRBV27 and TRBJ2-1; D uncertain. CDR3 size: 13 residues. Per the germline V gene, CDR1 is MNHEY and CDR2 is SMNVEV (reference sequence). V was clipped by 1 base and J by 8 bases, with 9 bases between them. CDR3 loop: CASSLWQTHEQFF. In nucleotides, the CDR3 is TGTGCCAGCAGTTTATGGCAGACTCATGAGCAGTTCTTC.

The J gene is TRBJ2-1, the V gene TRBV30; a possible D gene is TRBD1 (5 bases). V was trimmed by 1 base and J by 14 bases, leaving 15 bases between them. CDR3 length: 12 residues. Per germline, CDR1 GTSNPN and CDR2 SVGIG (reference sequence). DNA for the CDR3: TGTGCCTGGAGTGGAATCCTGGACACCAAGTTCTTC. Translated, it gives CAWSGILDTKFF. Combining the CDR3 with reference TRBV30 and TRBJ2-1 gives the whole variable domain SQTIHQWPATLVQPVGSPLSLECTVEGTSNPNLYWYRQAAGRGLQLLFYSVGIGQISSEVPQNLSASRPQDRQFILSSKKLLLSDSGFYLCAWSGILDTKFFGPGTRLTVL.

This chain connects TRBV19 to TRBJ1-5; 8 bases line up with TRBD1. Germline assignment: CDR1 LNHDA and CDR2 SQIVND (reference sequence). V lost 3 bases, J lost 9 bases, and 10 bases stayed unmatched. There are 15 residues in the CDR3. The CDR3 DNA follows: TGTGCCAGTAGTATTTCTACAGGGGGGATGATGCCCCAGCATTTT. Translated, it gives CASSISTGGMMPQHF.

The V and J genes are TRBV6-5 and TRBJ1-2; tentative D call: TRBD1 (6 bases). Germline CDR1 reads MNHEY; CDR2 reads SVGAGI. The CDR3 has 14 amino acids. Trimming stripped 6 bases from V and 8 bases from J, with 19 bases between. The chain's CDR3 is CASSKGGTNRGYTF. CDR3 coding DNA: TGTGCCAGCAGCAAAGGTGGGACAAATAGGGGCTACACCTTC.

The rearrangement uses TRBV7-6 and TRBJ2-2; TRBD2 might be the D (7 bases). The CDR3 has 17 residues. The germline V gene has CDR1 SGHVS and CDR2 FNYEAQ. V lost 2 bases, J lost 2 bases, and 15 bases lay in between. CDR3: CASSLIDGGANTGELFF. The CDR3 nucleotides read TGTGCCAGCAGCTTAATTGATGGGGGGGCCAACACCGGGGAGCTGTTTTTT.

This sequence joins TRBV4-2 and TRBJ2-1, with 8 positions matching TRBD2. This CDR3 has 16 amino acids. Germline assignment: CDR1 LGHNA and CDR2 YNFKEQ. Trimming at V came to 6 bases and at J to 8 bases, leaving 15 bases not matched to a gene. CDR3 bases: TGTGCCAGCAGTCTAGACGGAGTGGGACTAGGTGATGAGCAGTTCTTC. Its translation: CASSLDGVGLGDEQFF.

In DNA, the CDR3 is TGTGCCAGCAGCGCCCCGACTAGCGGGGGGGCCTTGGGCGGGGAGCTGTTTTTT. Amino acids: CASSAPTSGGALGGELFF. The V call is TRBV5-4, the J call TRBJ2-2; 14 bases are a match to TRBD2. The trim removed 4 bases at V and 7 bases at J, leaving 12 bases unmatched. Germline CDR1 is SGHNT and CDR2 is YYREEE (reference sequence). CDR3 length: 18 residues.

The rearrangement joins TRBV9 to TRBJ2-7; perhaps TRBD1 as D (5 bases). The V end was cut by 4 bases, the J end by 1 base, with 12 bases between. The CDR3 length is 14 residues. In germline, CDR1 is SGDLS, CDR2 YYNGEE. CDR3 sequence reads: CASSLSGKSYEQYF. CDR3 nucleotide sequence: TGTGCCAGCAGCCTCTCAGGGAAGTCCTACGAGCAGTACTTC.